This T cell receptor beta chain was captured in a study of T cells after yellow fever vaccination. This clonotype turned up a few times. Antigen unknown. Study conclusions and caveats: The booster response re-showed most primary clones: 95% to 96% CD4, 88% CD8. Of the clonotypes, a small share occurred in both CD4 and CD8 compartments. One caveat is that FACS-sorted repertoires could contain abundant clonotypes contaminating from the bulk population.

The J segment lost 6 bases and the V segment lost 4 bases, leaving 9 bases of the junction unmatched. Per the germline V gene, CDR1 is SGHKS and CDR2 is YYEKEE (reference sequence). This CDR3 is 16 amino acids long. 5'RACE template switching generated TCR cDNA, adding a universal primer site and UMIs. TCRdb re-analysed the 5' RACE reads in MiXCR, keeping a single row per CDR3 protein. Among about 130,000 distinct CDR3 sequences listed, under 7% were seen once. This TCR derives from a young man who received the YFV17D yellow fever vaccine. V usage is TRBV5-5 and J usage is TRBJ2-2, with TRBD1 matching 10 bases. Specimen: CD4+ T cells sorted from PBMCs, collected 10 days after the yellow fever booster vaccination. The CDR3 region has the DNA TGTGCCAGCAGCCGAATGGACAGGGGGACGGCCGGGGAGCTGTTTTTT. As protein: CASSRMDRGTAGELFF.